This T cell receptor (beta chain) appears in the sequencing data of a study of T cell responses to AZD1222 COVID-19 vaccine. This table comes from immunoSEQ multiplex PCR, and its TCRdb copy is limited to in-frame clones, with some not included. The sample comprises 90,000 to 110,000 clones, around 90% of which are singletons, and 10% to 15% rests with the top ten. V shed 1 base and J shed 4 bases, with 11 bases lying between them. Germline CDR1 and CDR2: SGHAT and FQNNGV. The CDR3 contains 15 residues. The receptor comes from an adult in good health. The J gene is TRBJ2-1, the V gene TRBV11-2, with a tentative D call TRBD2 (6 bases). The sequences come from peripheral blood, collected on day 0 of MenACWY control vaccination. For the CDR3, the DNA is TGTGCCAGCAGCTTAGGGACTACCTTTTACAATGAGCAGTTCTTC. Translated, it gives CASSLGTTFYNEQFF.